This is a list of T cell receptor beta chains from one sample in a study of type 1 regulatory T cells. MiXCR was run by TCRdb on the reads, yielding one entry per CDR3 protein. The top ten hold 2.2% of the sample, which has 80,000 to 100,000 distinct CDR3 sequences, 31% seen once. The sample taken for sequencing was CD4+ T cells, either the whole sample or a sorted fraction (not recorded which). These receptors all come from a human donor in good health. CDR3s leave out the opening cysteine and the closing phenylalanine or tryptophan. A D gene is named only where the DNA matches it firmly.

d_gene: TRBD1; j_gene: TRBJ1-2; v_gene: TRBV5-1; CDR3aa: ASSSGQGEAYGYT
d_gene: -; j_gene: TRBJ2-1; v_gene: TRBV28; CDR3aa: ASSFQFTGQPRDNEQF
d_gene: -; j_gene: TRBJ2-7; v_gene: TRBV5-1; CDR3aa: ASSARDTYEQY
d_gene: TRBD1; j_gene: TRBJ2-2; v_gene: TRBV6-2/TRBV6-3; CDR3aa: ASSKTGTGVTGELF
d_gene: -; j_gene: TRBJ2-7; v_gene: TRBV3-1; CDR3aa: ASSPWGPRDYEQY
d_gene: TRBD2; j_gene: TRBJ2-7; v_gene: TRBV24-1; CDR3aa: ATSDAGLVEQY
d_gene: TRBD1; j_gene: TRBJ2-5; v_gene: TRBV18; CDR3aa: ASSPTQGAGETQY
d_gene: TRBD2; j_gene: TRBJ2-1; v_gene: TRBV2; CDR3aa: ASSPGLAGVNEQF
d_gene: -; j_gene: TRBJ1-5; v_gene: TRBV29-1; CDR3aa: SVQRGGDQPQH
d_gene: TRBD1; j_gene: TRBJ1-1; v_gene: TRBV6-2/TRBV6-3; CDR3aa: ASSYRDRVAAEAF
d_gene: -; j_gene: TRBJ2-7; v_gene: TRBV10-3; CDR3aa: AMPREQY
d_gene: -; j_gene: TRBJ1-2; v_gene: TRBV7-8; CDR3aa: ASSLTGANYGYT
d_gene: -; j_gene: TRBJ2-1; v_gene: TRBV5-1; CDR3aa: ASSLQGANNEQF
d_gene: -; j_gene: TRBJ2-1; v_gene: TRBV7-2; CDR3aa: ASSLAGGELLEQF
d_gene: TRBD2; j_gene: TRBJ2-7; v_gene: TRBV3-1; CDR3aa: ASSQVSGRNYEQY
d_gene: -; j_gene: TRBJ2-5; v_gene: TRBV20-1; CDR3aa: SANPRPGGETQY
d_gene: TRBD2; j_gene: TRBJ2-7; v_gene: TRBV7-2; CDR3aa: ASSIGTSGRVTYEQY
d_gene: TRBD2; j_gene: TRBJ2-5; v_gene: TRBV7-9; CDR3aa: ASSLKLAGGLGDQY
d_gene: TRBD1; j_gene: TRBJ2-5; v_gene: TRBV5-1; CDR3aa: ASSAFRGQETQY
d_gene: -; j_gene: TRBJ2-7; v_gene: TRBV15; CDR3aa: ATSSQFGQGGVEQY
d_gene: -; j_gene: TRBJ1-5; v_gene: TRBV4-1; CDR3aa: ASSRLTGGVNQPQH
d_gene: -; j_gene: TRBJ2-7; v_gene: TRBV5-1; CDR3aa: ASSLVSSYEQY